In its sample, the clone carrying this T cell receptor beta chain was seen many times. The antigen is unknown. The data were obtained in a study of shared clonotypes between healthy human individuals. Study findings and constraints: Naive subsets generally exceeded memory subsets in estimated richness.

Running of the assay took place at deep level. The data were produced by immunoSEQ multiplex PCR, yet TCRdb's version contains in-frame clones alone and is incomplete. The sample holds roughly 700,000 clones; around 72% are singletons and the top ten take around 1.6%. V dropped 4 bases and J dropped 0; count of bases not matched to a gene: 7. The germline V gene encodes CDR1 SGHRS and CDR2 YFSETQ. The length of the CDR3 is 16 residues. This chain links TRBV5-1 with TRBJ2-1, with TRBD1 matching 7 bases. This clonotype was sampled from a woman aged 25 to 39 in good health. Sequenced material: memory CD4+ T cells sorted from blood. The subset was: CD45RA-negative fraction. CDR3 loop: CASSLRQGSSYNEQFF. CDR3 sequence (DNA): TGCGCCAGCAGCCTAAGACAGGGAAGCTCCTACAATGAGCAGTTCTTC.